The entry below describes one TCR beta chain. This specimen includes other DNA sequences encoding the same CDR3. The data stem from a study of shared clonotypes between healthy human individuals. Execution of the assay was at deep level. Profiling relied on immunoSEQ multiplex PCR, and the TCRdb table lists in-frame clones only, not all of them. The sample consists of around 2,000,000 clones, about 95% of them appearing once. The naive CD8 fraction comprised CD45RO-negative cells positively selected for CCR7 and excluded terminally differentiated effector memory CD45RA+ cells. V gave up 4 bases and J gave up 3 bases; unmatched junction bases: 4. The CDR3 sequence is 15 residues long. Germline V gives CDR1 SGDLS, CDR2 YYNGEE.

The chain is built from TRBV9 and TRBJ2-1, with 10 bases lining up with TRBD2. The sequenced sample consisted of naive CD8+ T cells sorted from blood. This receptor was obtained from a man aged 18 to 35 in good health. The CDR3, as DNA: TGTGCCAGCAGCTTACGGACTAGCGGCTACAATGAGCAGTTCTTC. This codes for CASSLRTSGYNEQFF.